The rows below give T cell receptor beta chains drawn from one sample of a study of technical replicates of blood from several donors. Sequencing used immunoSEQ multiplex PCR; TCRdb keeps in-frame clones, though not all of them. The sample shows under 80,000 clones, roughly 86% of them seen only once. The source material was PBMCs. The source of these receptors is a human donor in good health. Some clones in this sample may be carry-over from other donors' samples. CDR3s include the opening cysteine and the closing phenylalanine or tryptophan.

v_gene	CDR3aa
TRBV18	CASSPNRDYNEQFF
TRBV2	CASSNGQGVHEKLFF
TRBV29-1	CSARRASGGNEQFF
TRBV4-1	CASRWRVGTDTQYF
TRBV4-2	CASSRQQGQHTEAFF
TRBV10-2	CASRDLDRAGGYTF
TRBV5-6	CASSLGTGVHEQYF
TRBV15	CATTDGAGDLDTQYF
TRBV5-4	CASSLVAGVDTQYF
TRBV6-5	CASSYSSSGRREQYF
TRBV4-1	CASSQDRTGSFGYTF
TRBV6-1	CASSEEPSGGFALGETQYF
TRBV19	CASRPNRDTEAFF
TRBV28	CASIWASGVLGPMEEQYF
TRBV6-5	CASSYSGGRNTDTQYF
TRBV5-6	CASSPRVAEPSYEQYF
TRBV9	CARLYEGNTIYF
TRBV14	CASSDRESSYNEQFF
TRBV19	CASSIRGGNSPLHF
TRBV10-3	CAISVQQGGDRDTQYF
TRBV6-5	CASRQGVGGYNEQFF
TRBV4-3	CASSHTTAMNTEAFF
TRBV4-2	CASSQDWDSHQTQYF
TRBV7-8	CASRESGRINEQFF
TRBV5-1	CASSLVQGGTEAFF
TRBV5-4	CASSYGTGTYNEQFF
TRBV4-1	CASSQEEGVRSPLHF
TRBV27	CASSLTLAGAPDTQYF
TRBV7-2	CASSPRVDTEAFF
TRBV7-9	CASSSRSGSRDEQFF
TRBV9	CASSPGQGNYGYTF
TRBV7-2	CASSLEDRGAKSRVRAFF
TRBV6-1	CASSEEGGDYNEQFF
TRBV7-9	CASSLRDRATGELFF
TRBV7-3	CASSFDWSTEAFF
TRBV25-1	CASSEPLTDTQYF
TRBV6-1	CASSEGRQGSDTQYF
TRBV29-1	CSYGTSGRAGYLDEQFF
TRBV20-1	CSVKDSYEQYF
TRBV10-3	CAITGGEGTDNEQFF
TRBV7-9	CASSDGLSNYGYTF
TRBV7-2	CASSPNRGNTIYF
TRBV29-1	CSGFPGQGEAFF
TRBV5-1	CASSLGAGDRETQYF
TRBV5-4	CASSWTGGGSGNTIYF
TRBV7-3	CASSPGQGLGYTF
TRBV5-5	CASSRGQGASGNTIYF
TRBV2	CASRSGLSYQETQYF
TRBV27	CASTSPGGSYGYTF
TRBV6-5	CASSYEGRGAYEQYF
TRBV4-3	CASSQGGRNTEAFF
TRBV4-3	CASSQDRGDEQFF
TRBV30	CAWSVGTGNSPLHF
TRBV7-3	CASSVGLRGFQETQYF